The 5 T cell receptor beta chains given below trace back to one sample, sequenced in a study of molecular identifiers for immune sequencing clone quantification. TCRdb recomputed calls from the PCR reads with MiXCR, one row per CDR3 protein. The table includes more than 70,000 distinct CDR3 sequences, roughly a fifth detected once. Sequences were obtained from naive CD8+ T cells from blood, with Jurkat cell RNA spiked in. Indicated subset: FACS-sorted CD8+CD4-CCR7+CD45RA+ naive T cells. Source of these receptors: a human donor in good health. Some libraries in this study had Jurkat cell RNA spiked in.

The table lists this clonotype with many counts. The chain links TRBV19 to TRBJ2-6, with 9 bases lining up with TRBD1. The junction had 8 bases not matched to a gene; V was cut back by 3 bases and J by 2 bases. Germline V gene data show CDR1 as LNHDA and CDR2 as SQIVND (reference sequence). This CDR3 is built from 18 residues. The CDR3, as DNA: TGTGCCAGTAGTATCGGGGACAGGGCGGGGACTGGGGCCAACGTCCTGACTTTC. Translation gives CASSIGDRAGTGANVLTF.

The chain has TRBV19 and TRBJ1-1, with no clear D. This CDR3 has 12 residues. V lost 4 bases and J 3 bases, leaving 6 bases between the germline ends. CDR1 and CDR2 (germline): LNHDA, SQIVND (reference sequence). The DNA of the CDR3 is TGTGCCAGTAGTACGGGGTACACTGAAGCTTTCTTT. It translates to CASSTGYTEAFF.

Many counts were recorded for this clonotype. This rearrangement joins TRBV10-1 to TRBJ2-7; TRBD1 might be the D (7 bases). Germline V gene data show CDR1 as WNHNN and CDR2 as SYGVQD (reference sequence). With 8 bases removed from V and 3 bases from J, the gap between germline ends came to 11 bases. CDR3 length: 12 residues. The CDR3 sequence is CASPGDSYEQYF. The CDR3 DNA reads TGCGCCAGCCCGGGGGACAGCTACGAGCAGTACTTC.

This clonotype was seen many times. The gene calls are TRBV18 and TRBJ2-1; 10 bases are a match to TRBD1. CDR1 is KGHSH and CDR2 is LQKENI in the germline V gene. The CDR3 sequence is 15 residues long. After removal of 4 bases from V and 6 bases from J, the junction contained 6 bases not matched to a gene. The CDR3 sequence is CASSLPGQGSNEQFF. In DNA form, the CDR3 reads TGTGCCAGCTCACTCCCGGGACAGGGGTCCAATGAGCAGTTCTTC.

About this clonotype: Being one base from a much bigger clone, this may be a read error. CDR3 sequence (DNA): TGCAGCGCGGGCCTCTCGAACACTGAAGCTTTCTTT. Translating it yields CSAGLSNTEAFF. This sequence joins TRBV29-1 and TRBJ1-1; D gene ambiguous. The germline gives CDR1 SQVTM, CDR2 ANQGSEA. The CDR3 totals 12 residues. Trimming stripped 7 bases from V and 1 base from J, with 10 bases between.